The TCR beta chain under discussion was sequenced for a study of cytotoxic CD8 clonotypes in ibrutinib-treated CLL. About the study: Response was recorded as partial in approximately 24 patients and complete in 2; at median roughly 73 months, approximately 15 remained remitted and some 12 had progressed.

V was clipped by 2 bases and J by 0 bases, with 2 bases between them. In germline, CDR1 is KGHSH, CDR2 LQKENI. The CDR3 totals 12 residues. Target depth was 1 in 200,000 to 1 in 1 million T cells, about 10x per clonotype. Sequencing was performed with immunoSEQ multiplex PCR; in TCRdb, only in-frame clones are kept and a portion is missing. The sample consists of some 92,000 clones, approximately 77% of them appearing once. The clonotype comes from a human donor with chronic lymphocytic leukemia. Sequences were derived from PBMCs, sampled after 24 months of ibrutinib treatment. This rearrangement joins TRBV18 to TRBJ2-7; no firm D call. The chain's CDR3 is CASSPSSYEQYF. CDR3 bases: TGTGCCAGCTCACCAAGCTCCTACGAGCAGTACTTC.